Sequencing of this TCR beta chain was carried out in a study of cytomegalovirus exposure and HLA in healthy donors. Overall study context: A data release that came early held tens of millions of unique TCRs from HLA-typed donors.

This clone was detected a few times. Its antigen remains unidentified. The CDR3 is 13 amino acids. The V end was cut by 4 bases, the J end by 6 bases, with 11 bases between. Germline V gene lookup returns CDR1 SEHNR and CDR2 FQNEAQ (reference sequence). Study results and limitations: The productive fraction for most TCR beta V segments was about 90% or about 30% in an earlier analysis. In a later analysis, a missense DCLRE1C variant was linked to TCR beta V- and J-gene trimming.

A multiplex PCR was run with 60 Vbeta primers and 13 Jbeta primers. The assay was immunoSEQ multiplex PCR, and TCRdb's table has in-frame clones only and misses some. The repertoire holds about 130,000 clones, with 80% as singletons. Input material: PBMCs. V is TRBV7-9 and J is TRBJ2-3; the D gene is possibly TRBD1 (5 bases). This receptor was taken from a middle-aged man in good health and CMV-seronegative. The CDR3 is CASSSWGRDTQYF. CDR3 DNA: TGTGCCAGCAGCTCCTGGGGCCGGGATACGCAGTATTTT.